Listed here are 6 T cell receptor beta chains from one sample, sequenced in a study of identical twins. One entry per CDR3 protein results from TCRdb running MiXCR on the 5' RACE reads. This table holds approximately 530,000 distinct CDR3 sequences, about a fifth found once. This same sample was also part of a study on yellow fever vaccine responses in identical twins.

What was sequenced was CD4+ T cells sorted from blood. Source of these receptors: a young woman in good health.

This chain uses TRBV5-1 with TRBJ2-7, with a possible D match to TRBD2 (6 bases). Deletions cut 0 bases from V and 0 bases from J, with 7 bases between. Germline V gene data show CDR1 as SGHRS and CDR2 as YFSETQ. The CDR3 runs to 14 residues. CDR3 amino acids: CASSLDGSSYEQYF. For the CDR3, the DNA is TGCGCCAGCAGCTTGGACGGGAGCTCCTACGAGCAGTACTTC.

This sequence joins TRBV6-2 or TRBV6-3 and TRBJ1-1; D is unclear. This CDR3 has 13 residues. Germline values: CDR1 MNHEY, CDR2 SVGEGT. Trimming cost V 11 bases and J 1 base, with 14 bases left between them. The CDR3 DNA reads TGTGCCCCCCCCCCGGGGTCGAACACTGAAGCTTTCTTT. Protein sequence: CAPPPGSNTEAFF.

CDR3 coding DNA: TGCGCCAGCAGCTTGGGGCTGGATCCAGAGACCCAGTACTTC. It is translated as CASSLGLDPETQYF. The chain joins TRBV5-1 to TRBJ2-5; D ambiguous. With 0 bases removed from V and 4 bases from J, the gap between germline ends came to 10 bases. This CDR3 spans 14 amino acids. From germline, CDR1 is SGHRS and CDR2 YFSETQ.

In nucleotides, the CDR3 is TGTGCCAGCAGCCTAAGCGGGAGGTTGGCAGATACGCAGTATTTT. Amino acid sequence: CASSLSGRLADTQYF. V and J are TRBV7-8 and TRBJ2-3; TRBD2 agrees at 9 bases. In germline, CDR1 is SGHVS, CDR2 FQNEAQ. The CDR3 spans 15 residues. J gave up 4 bases and V 5 bases, and 7 bases lay outside the gene matches.

This clonotype has only a few counts. This chain uses TRBV6-1 with TRBJ1-1; no reliable D call. The CDR3 covers 15 residues. Trimming left V 4 bases short and J 0 bases short, with 12 bases between. Germline loops: CDR1 MNHNS, CDR2 SASEGT. The CDR3 region is CASSVPSRLNTEAFF. CDR3 DNA sequence: TGTGCCAGCAGTGTTCCCAGCCGCTTGAACACTGAAGCTTTCTTT.

V and J are TRBV12-3 or TRBV12-4 and TRBJ2-3; TRBD1 or TRBD2 may be the D gene (5 bases each). V was cut by 6 bases and J by 6 bases, with 19 bases left in between. This CDR3 is built from 15 residues. Here the CDR3 DNA reads TGTGCCAGCAGCCCCGGGGCCGCGGGCCCCGATACGCAGTATTTT. It encodes CASSPGAAGPDTQYF.